This TCR beta chain was retrieved from a study of cytomegalovirus exposure and HLA in healthy donors. Across the study: A preliminary data release comprised tens of millions of unique TCRs obtained from HLA-typed donors. Study-level results: In a later analysis, parvovirus B19, influenza, CMV and Epstein-Barr virus appeared linked to several top co-occurrence clusters.

With regard to this clone: Its antigen is still unknown. A junction boundary mismatches the germline segment, possibly from a read error.

Germline CDR1 MNHEY, CDR2 SMNVEV (reference sequence). The CDR3 loop spans 16 amino acids. The PCR used 60 Vbeta and 13 Jbeta primers. Method: immunoSEQ multiplex PCR; TCRdb's copy keeps in-frame clones and lacks some. The data show around 210,000 clones, around 83% seen once. This TCR was recovered from a girl aged 2-10 years in good health and CMV-seronegative. This sequence joins TRBV27 and TRBJ2-2; D not certain. Sequencing was carried out using PBMCs. CDR3 region: CVSTRLATPMVGELFF. CDR3 coding DNA: TGTGTCAGCACCCGCCTCGCCACCCCTATGGTCGGGGAGCTGTTTTTT.